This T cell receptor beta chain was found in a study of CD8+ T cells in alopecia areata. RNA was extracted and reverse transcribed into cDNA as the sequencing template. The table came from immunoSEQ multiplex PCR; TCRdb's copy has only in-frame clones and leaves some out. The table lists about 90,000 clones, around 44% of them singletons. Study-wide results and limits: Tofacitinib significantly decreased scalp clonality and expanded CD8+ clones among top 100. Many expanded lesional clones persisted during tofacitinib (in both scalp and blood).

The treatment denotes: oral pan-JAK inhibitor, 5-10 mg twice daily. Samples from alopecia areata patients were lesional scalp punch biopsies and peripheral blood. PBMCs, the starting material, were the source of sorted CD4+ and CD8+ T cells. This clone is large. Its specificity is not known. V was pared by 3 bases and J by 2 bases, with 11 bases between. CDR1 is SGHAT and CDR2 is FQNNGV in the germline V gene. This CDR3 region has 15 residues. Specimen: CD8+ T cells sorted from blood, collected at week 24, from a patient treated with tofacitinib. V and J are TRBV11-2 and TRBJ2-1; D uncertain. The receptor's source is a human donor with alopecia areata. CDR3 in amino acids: CASSFETPTYNEQFF. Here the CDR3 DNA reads TGTGCCAGCAGCTTCGAGACGCCGACCTACAATGAGCAGTTCTTC.